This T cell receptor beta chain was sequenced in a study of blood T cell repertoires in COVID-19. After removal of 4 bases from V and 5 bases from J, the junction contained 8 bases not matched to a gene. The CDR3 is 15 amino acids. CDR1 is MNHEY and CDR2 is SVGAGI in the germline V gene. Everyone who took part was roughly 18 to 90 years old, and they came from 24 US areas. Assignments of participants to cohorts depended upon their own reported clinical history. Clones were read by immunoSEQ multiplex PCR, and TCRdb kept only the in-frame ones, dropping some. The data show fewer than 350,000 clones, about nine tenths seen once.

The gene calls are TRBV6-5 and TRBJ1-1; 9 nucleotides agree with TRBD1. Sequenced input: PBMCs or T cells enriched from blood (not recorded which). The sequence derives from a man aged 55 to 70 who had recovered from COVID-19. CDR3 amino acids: CASSSTGTGKTEAFF. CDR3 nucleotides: TGTGCCAGCAGTTCCACCGGGACAGGGAAAACTGAAGCTTTCTTT.